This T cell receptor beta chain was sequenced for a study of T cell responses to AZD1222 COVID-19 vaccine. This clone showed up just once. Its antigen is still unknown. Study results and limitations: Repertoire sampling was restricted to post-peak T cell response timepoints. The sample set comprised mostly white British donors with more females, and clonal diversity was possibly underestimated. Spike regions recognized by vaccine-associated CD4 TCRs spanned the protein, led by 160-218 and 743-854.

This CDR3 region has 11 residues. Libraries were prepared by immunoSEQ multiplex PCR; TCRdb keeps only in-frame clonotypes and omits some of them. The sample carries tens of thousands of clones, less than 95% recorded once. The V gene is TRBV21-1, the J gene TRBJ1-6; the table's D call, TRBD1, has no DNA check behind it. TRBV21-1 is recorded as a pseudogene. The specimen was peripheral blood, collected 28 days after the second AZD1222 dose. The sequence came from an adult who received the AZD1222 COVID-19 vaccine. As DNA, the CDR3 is TGTGCCAGCAGTCAGAATTCACCCCTCCACTTT. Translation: CASSQNSPLHF.